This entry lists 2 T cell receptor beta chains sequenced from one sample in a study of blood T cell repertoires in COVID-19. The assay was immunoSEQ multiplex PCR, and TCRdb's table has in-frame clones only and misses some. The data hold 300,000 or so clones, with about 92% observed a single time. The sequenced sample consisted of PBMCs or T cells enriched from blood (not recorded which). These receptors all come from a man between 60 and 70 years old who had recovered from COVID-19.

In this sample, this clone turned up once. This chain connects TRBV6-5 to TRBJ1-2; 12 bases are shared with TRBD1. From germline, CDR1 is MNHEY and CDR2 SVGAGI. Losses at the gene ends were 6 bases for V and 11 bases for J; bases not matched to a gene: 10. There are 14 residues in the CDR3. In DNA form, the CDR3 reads TGTGCCAGCAGAAACGGGCCGGGACAGGGGGCTTACACCTTC. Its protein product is CASRNGPGQGAYTF.

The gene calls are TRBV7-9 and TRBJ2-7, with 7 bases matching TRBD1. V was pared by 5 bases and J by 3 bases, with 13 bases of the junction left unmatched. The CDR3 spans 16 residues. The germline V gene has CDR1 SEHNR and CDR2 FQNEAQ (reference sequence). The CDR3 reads CASSQRLGTESYEQYF. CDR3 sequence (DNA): TGTGCCAGCAGCCAGCGGTTGGGGACAGAGAGCTACGAGCAGTACTTC.